This TCR beta chain was documented in a study of cytomegalovirus exposure and HLA in healthy donors. Study conclusions and caveats: A later analysis found most CMV-associated TCR beta chains apparently HLA-restricted.

Primers included in the PCR were 60 Vbeta and 13 Jbeta primers. Per the original methods: Around 11 million shared chains were among the roughly 80 million unique TCR beta chains that a later analysis counted. Method: immunoSEQ multiplex PCR; TCRdb's copy keeps in-frame clones and lacks some. That table supplies the V and J calls and clone size; D and trimming were determined from the DNA. In the table there are over 40,000 clones, 77% of which are singletons. The CDR3 runs 10 residues. Germline V gives CDR1 GTSNPN, CDR2 SVGIG (reference sequence). Trimming shortened V by 8 bases and J by 8 bases, and 12 bases separated the two germline ends. With respect to this clone: What it binds is unknown.

This chain links TRBV30 with TRBJ1-2; D ambiguous. The sequence was obtained from a woman aged 35 to 49 in good health and CMV-seropositive. The sequencing sample was made of PBMCs. CDR3 coding DNA: TGTGCCCTCGGTATAGTCGGCTACACCTTC. This gives the protein CALGIVGYTF.